This record concerns one TCR beta chain sequence. Antigen unknown. The CDR3 is 14 amino acids. V lost 5 bases and J lost 1, with 11 bases in between. Germline V lookup: CDR1 SEHNR, CDR2 FQNEAQ (reference sequence). The PCR used 60 Vbeta and 13 Jbeta primers. Using immunoSEQ multiplex PCR, the repertoire was profiled, and TCRdb retains in-frame clones only, with some absent. Of 150,000 to 200,000 clones in the sample, 65% to 85% were seen once. These data are taken from a study of cytomegalovirus exposure and HLA in healthy donors. Whole-study results and caveats: CMV antigen specificity of three CMV-associated chains was confirmed in vitro. Investigators reported some 150 TCR beta chains as tied to cytomegalovirus.

The donors were healthy bone marrow donors. The origin of this receptor is a girl between 10 and 17 years old in good health and CMV-seropositive. The sample comprised PBMCs. This chain links TRBV7-9 with TRBJ1-1, with a possible D match to TRBD1 (6 bases). The CDR3 bases are TGTGCCAGCAGCCGTCCACAGGGGAACACTGAAGCTTTCTTT. This translates into CASSRPQGNTEAFF.